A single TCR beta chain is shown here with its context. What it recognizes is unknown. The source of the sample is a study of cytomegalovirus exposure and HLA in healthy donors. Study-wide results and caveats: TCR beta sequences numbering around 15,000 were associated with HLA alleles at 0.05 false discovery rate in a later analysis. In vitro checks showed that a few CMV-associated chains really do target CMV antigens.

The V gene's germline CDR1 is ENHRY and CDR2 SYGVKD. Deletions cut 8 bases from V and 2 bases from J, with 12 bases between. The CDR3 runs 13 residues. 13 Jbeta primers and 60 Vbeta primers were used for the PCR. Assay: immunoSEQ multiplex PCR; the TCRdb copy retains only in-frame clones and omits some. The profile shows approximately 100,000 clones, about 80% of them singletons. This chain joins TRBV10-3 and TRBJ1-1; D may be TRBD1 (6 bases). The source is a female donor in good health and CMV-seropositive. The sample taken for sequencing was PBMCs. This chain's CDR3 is CAIWGGLNTEAFF. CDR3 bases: TGTGCCATCTGGGGGGGGCTAAACACTGAAGCTTTCTTT.